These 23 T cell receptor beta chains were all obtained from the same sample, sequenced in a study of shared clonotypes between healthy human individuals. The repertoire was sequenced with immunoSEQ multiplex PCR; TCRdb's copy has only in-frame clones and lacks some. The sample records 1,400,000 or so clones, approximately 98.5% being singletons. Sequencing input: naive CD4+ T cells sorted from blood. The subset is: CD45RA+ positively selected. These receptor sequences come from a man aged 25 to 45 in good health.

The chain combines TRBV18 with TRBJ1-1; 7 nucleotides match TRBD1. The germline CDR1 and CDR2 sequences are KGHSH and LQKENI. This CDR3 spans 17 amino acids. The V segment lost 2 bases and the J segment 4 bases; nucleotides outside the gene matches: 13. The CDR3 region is CASSPITGVRGRTEAFF. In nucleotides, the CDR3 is TGTGCCAGCTCACCAATAACAGGGGTTAGGGGTCGCACTGAAGCTTTCTTT.

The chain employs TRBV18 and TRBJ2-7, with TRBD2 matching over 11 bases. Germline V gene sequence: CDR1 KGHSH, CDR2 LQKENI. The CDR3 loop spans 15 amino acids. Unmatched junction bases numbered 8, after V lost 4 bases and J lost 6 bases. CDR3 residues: CASSLDPLAGGEQYF. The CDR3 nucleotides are TGTGCCAGCTCACTGGATCCGCTAGCGGGAGGCGAGCAGTACTTC.

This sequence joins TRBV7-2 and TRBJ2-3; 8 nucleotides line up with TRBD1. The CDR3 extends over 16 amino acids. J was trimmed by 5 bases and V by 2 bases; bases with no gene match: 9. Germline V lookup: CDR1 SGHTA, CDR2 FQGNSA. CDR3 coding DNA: TGTGCCAGCAGCTTAAAGAGGACAGGGTTGATAGATACGCAGTATTTT. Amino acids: CASSLKRTGLIDTQYF.

The CDR3 protein is CASSPPSANWMNTEAFF. The DNA for the CDR3 is TGTGCCAGCTCACCACCGTCGGCAAACTGGATGAACACTGAAGCTTTCTTT. The chain uses TRBV18 and TRBJ1-1; D is uncertain. This CDR3 has 17 amino acids. Trimming stripped 0 bases from V and 0 bases from J, with 14 bases between. Germline V gene sequence: CDR1 KGHSH, CDR2 LQKENI.

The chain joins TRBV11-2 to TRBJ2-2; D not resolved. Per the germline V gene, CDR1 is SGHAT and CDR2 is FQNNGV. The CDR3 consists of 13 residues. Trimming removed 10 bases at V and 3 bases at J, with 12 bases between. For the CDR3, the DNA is TGTGCCACCCGGACCTTCTACACCGGGGAGCTGTTTTTT. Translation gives CATRTFYTGELFF.

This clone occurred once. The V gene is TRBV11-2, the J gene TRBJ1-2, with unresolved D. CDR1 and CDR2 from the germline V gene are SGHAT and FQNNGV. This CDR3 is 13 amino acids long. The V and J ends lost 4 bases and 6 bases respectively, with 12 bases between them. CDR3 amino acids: CASSSLGEDGYTF. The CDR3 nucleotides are TGTGCCAGCAGCTCACTCGGAGAGGATGGCTACACCTTC.

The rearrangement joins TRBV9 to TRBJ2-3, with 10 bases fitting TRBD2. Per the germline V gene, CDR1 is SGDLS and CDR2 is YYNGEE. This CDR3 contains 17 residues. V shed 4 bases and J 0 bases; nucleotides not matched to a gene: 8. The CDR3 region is CASSPGTSVPSTDTQYF. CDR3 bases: TGTGCCAGCAGCCCTGGGACTAGCGTACCTAGCACAGATACGCAGTATTTT. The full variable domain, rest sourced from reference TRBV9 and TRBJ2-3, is DSGVTQTPKHLITATGQRVTLRCSPRSGDLSVYWYQQSLDQGLQFLIQYYNGEERAKGNILERFSAQQFPDLHSELNLSSLELGDSALYFCASSPGTSVPSTDTQYFGPGTRLTVL.

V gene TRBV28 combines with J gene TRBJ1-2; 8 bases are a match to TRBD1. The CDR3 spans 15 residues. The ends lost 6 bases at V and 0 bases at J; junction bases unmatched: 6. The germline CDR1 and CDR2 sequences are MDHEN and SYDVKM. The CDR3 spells CASSYRGGPNYGYTF. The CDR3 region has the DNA TGTGCCAGCAGCTACAGGGGGGGGCCTAACTATGGCTACACCTTC.

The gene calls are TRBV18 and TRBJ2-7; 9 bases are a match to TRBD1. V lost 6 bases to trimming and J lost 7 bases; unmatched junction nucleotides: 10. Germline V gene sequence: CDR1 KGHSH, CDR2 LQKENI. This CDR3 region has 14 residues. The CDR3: CASSGIGTGLEQYF. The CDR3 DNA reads TGTGCCAGCTCTGGCATTGGGACAGGGCTAGAGCAGTACTTC.

Here the CDR3 reads CASSREAGIDNEQFF. CDR3 in DNA: TGTGCCAGCAGCAGAGAGGCGGGAATCGACAATGAGCAGTTCTTC. The chain joins TRBV7-2 to TRBJ2-1, with a weak D call TRBD2 (6 bases). The CDR3 runs to 15 residues. Germline V gives CDR1 SGHTA, CDR2 FQGNSA. Trimming shortened V by 5 bases and J by 5 bases, and 16 bases separated the two germline ends.

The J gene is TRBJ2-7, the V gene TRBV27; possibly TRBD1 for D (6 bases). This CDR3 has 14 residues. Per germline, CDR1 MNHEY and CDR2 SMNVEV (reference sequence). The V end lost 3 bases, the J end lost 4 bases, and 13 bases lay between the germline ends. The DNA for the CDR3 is TGTGCCAGCAGTTTGGGGCAGGGGCCATACGAGCAGTACTTC. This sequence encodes CASSLGQGPYEQYF.

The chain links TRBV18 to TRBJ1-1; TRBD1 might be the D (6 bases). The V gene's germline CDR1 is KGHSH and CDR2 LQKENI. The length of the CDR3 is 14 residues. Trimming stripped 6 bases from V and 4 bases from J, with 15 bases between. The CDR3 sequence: CASSPTGSPTEAFF. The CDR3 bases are TGTGCCAGCTCGCCTACAGGGAGCCCCACTGAAGCTTTCTTT.

DNA of the CDR3: TGTGCCAGCAGCTTTCCGGGACTAGCGGGAGGTTCAACCGGGGAGCTGTTTTTT. This sequence encodes CASSFPGLAGGSTGELFF. This chain connects TRBV7-2 to TRBJ2-2; 15 bases are shared with TRBD2. This CDR3 spans 18 amino acids. The trim removed 3 bases at V and 5 bases at J, leaving 7 bases unmatched. Germline CDR1 SGHTA, CDR2 FQGNSA.

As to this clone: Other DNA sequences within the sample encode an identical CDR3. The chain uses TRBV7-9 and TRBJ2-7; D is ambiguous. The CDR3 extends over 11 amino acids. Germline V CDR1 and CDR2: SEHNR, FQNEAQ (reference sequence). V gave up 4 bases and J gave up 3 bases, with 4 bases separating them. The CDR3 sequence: CASSSVYEQYF. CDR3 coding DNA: TGTGCCAGCAGCTCAGTCTACGAGCAGTACTTC.

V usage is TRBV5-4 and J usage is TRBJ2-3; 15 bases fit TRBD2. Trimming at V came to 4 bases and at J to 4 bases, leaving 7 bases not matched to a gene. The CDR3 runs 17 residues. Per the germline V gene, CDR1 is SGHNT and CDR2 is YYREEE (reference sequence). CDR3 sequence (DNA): TGTGCCAGCAGCGATGGGACTAGCGGGAGGTTAGCAGATACGCAGTATTTT. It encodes CASSDGTSGRLADTQYF.

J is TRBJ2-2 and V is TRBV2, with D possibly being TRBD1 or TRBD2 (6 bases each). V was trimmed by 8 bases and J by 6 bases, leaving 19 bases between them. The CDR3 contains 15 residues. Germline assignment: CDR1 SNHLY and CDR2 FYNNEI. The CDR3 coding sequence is TGTGCCAGCGTTCCGGGGGCGATTGGACCCGGGGAGCTGTTTTTT. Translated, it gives CASVPGAIGPGELFF.

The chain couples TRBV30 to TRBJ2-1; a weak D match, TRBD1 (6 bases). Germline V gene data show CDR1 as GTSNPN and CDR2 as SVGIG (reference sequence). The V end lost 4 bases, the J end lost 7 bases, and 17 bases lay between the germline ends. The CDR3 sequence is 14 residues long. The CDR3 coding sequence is TGTGCCTGGAACGAGGGGGACACCAGGAATGAGCAGTTCTTC. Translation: CAWNEGDTRNEQFF.

The CDR3 loop reads CASSERGNGADTQYF. CDR3 nucleotide sequence: TGCGCCAGCAGTGAGAGGGGAAACGGCGCAGATACGCAGTATTTT. The genes are TRBV5-1 and TRBJ2-3, with D possibly called TRBD1 or TRBD2 (5 bases each). The CDR3 has 15 amino acids. Per the germline V gene, CDR1 is SGHRS and CDR2 is YFSETQ. Trimming took off 5 bases at V and 4 bases at J, with 17 bases between the two ends.

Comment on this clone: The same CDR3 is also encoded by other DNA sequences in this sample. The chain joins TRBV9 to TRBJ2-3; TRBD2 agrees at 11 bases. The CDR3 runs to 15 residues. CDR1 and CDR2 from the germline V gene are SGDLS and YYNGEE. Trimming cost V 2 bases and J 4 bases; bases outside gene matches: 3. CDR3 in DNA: TGTGCCAGCAGCGTCCTAGCGGGAGGTGCAGATACGCAGTATTTT. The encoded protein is CASSVLAGGADTQYF. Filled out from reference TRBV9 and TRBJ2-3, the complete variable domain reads DSGVTQTPKHLITATGQRVTLRCSPRSGDLSVYWYQQSLDQGLQFLIQYYNGEERAKGNILERFSAQQFPDLHSELNLSSLELGDSALYFCASSVLAGGADTQYFGPGTRLTVL.

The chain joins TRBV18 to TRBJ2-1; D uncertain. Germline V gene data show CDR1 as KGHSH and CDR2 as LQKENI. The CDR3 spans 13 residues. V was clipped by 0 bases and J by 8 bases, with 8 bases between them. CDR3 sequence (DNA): TGTGCCAGCTCACCACCTTTAGGATATGAGCAGTTCTTC. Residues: CASSPPLGYEQFF.

The CDR3 DNA sequence: TGTGCCAGCAGCTTAGAGGACGATTATGGCTACACCTTC. It is translated as CASSLEDDYGYTF. The V and J genes are TRBV7-9 and TRBJ1-2; no clear D gene. V dropped 1 base and J dropped 5 bases, with 8 bases sitting between them. The CDR3 spans 13 residues. Per germline, CDR1 SEHNR and CDR2 FQNEAQ (reference sequence). The variable domain in full, completed from reference TRBV7-9 and TRBJ1-2, reads DTGVSQNPRHKITKRGQNVTFRCDPISEHNRLYWYRQTLGQGPEFLTYFQNEAQLEKSRLLSDRFSAERPKGSFSTLEIQRTEQGDSAMYLCASSLEDDYGYTFGSGTRLTVV.

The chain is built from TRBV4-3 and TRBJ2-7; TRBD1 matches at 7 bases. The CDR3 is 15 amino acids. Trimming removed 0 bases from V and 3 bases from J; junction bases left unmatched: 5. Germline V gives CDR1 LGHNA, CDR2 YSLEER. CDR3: CASSQEAGQVYEQYF. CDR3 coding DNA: TGCGCCAGCAGCCAAGAGGCTGGACAGGTCTACGAGCAGTACTTC.

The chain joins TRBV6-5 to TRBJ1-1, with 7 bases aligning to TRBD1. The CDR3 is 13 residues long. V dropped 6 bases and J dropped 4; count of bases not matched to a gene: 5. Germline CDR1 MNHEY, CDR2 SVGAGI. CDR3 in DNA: TGTGCCAGCAGACGACAGGGCCGCACTGAAGCTTTCTTT. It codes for CASRRQGRTEAFF.